This T cell receptor (beta chain) was documented in a study of T cell responses to AZD1222 COVID-19 vaccine. Study-wide points: It should be noted that donors were predominantly white British and more often female, and clonal diversity was possibly underestimated.

The data were produced by immunoSEQ multiplex PCR, yet TCRdb's version contains in-frame clones alone and is incomplete. Of about 84,000 clones listed, approximately 83% are singletons. As concerns this clone: Its antigen is not identified.

The TCR was taken from an adult who received the AZD1222 COVID-19 vaccine. The source material was peripheral blood, sampled 28 days after the second AZD1222 dose.

The CDR3 region is CSVEDRVAAGETQYF. The CDR3 DNA reads as TGCAGCGTTGAAGATCGAGTAGCCGCAGGGGAGACCCAGTACTTC. V usage is TRBV29-1 and J usage is TRBJ2-5, with D perhaps matching TRBD1 (5 bases). Germline V gene sequence: CDR1 SQVTM, CDR2 ANQGSEA. This CDR3 has 15 residues. The V and J ends lost 0 bases and 5 bases respectively, with 16 bases between them.